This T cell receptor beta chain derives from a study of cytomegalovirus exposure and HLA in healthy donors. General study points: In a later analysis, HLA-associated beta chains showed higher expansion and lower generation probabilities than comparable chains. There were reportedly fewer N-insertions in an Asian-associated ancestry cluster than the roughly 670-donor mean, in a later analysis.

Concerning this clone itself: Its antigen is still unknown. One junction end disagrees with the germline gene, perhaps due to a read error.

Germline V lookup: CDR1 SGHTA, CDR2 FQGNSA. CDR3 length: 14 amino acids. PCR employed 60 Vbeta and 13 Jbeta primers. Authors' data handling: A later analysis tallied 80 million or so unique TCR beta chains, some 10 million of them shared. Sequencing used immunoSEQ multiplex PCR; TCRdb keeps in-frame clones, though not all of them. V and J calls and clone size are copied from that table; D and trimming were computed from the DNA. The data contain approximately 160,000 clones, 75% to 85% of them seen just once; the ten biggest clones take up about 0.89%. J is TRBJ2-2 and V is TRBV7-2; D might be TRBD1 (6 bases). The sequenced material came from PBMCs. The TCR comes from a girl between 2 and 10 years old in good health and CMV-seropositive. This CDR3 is CASSLGQMSGELFF. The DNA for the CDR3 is TGTGCCAGCAGTTTAGGACAGATGTCCGGGGAGCTGTTTTTT.